There are a few counts of the clone carrying this TCR beta chain. These data are taken from a study of T-cell memory formation after mild COVID-19. The germline V and J ends were trimmed by 4 bases and 2 bases, with 15 bases remaining between them. Germline assignment: CDR1 SGHRS and CDR2 YFSETQ. The CDR3 extends over 15 amino acids. MiXCR, run by TCRdb on the 5' RACE reads, gives a single entry per CDR3 protein. The sample records about half a million distinct CDR3 sequences, roughly 18% being singletons. The TCR sequence derives from an adult woman who had mild COVID-19 (a few samples of this study predate the infection). Cell type and time point are not known. The chain joins TRBV5-1 to TRBJ2-5; maybe TRBD1 (7 bases). Sequenced input: PBMCs or a T cell subset sorted from them (not recorded which). CDR3 region: CASSASDRAQETQYF. The DNA of the CDR3 is TGCGCCAGCAGCGCTAGCGACAGGGCGCAAGAGACCCAGTACTTC.